Described below is a single T cell receptor (beta chain) sequence and its context. The sample originates from a study of control samples from healthy donors and cancer patients. Some clones are missing from TCRdb's copy, which holds only in-frame ones; the method was immunoSEQ multiplex PCR. Among approximately 94,000 clones, less than 90% were seen once, and the ten largest hold about 20%. Germline CDR1 and CDR2: MGHDK and SYGVNS. V was pared by 2 bases and J by 4 bases, with 8 bases between. The CDR3 covers 13 residues. J is TRBJ1-1 and V is TRBV25-1; D is undetermined. The sample comprised blood. The origin of this receptor is a woman aged 50 to 60 in good health. The CDR3 spells CASSEQFSTEAFF. The CDR3 DNA reads as TGTGCCAGCAGTGAACAGTTTAGCACTGAAGCTTTCTTT.